This TCR beta chain stems from a study of blood T cell repertoires in COVID-19. Per germline, CDR1 LNHDA and CDR2 SQIVND (reference sequence). CDR3 length equals 18 residues. J gave up 5 bases and V 6 bases, and 21 bases lay outside the gene matches. Sequenced by immunoSEQ multiplex PCR; TCRdb stores in-frame clones only, minus some. Among more than 150,000 clones listed, less than 85% were seen once. The sample was peripheral blood. The TCR was taken from a human donor in a cohort sampled during active COVID-19. This chain joins TRBV19 and TRBJ2-5, with 7 bases identical to TRBD1. CDR3 DNA sequence: TGTGCCAGTAGCCAAAGGCTGGCCAGGGGGATTTTCGGGGAGACCCAGTACTTC. Its translation is CASSQRLARGIFGETQYF.